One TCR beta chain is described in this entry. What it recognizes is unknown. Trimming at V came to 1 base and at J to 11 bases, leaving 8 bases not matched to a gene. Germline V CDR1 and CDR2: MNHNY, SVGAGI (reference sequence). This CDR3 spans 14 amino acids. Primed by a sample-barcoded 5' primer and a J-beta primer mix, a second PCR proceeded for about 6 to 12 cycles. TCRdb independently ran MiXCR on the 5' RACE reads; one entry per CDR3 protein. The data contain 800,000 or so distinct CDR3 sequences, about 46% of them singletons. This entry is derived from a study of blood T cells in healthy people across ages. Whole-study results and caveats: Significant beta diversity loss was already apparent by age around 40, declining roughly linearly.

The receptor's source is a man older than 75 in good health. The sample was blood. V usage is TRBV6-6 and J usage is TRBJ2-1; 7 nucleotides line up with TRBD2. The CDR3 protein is CASSYLAGVNKQFF. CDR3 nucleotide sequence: TGTGCCAGCAGTTACTTGGCGGGAGTTAATAAGCAGTTCTTC.